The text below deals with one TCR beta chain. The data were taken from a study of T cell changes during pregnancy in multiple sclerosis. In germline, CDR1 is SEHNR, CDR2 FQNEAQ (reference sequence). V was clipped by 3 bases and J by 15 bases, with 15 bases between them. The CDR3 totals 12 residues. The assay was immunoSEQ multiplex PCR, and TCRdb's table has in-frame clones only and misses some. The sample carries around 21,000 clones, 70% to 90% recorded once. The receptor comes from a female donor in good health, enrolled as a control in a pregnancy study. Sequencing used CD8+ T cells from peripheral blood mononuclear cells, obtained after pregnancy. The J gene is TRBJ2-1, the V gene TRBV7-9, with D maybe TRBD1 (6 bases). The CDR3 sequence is CASSLGTLYRFF. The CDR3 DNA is TGTGCCAGCAGCTTGGGGACACTGTATCGGTTCTTC.